Below are 16 T cell receptor beta chains sequenced from a single sample in a study of T cells after yellow fever vaccination. TCRdb reanalysed the 5' RACE reads using MiXCR and keeps one entry per CDR3 protein. The profile shows 250,000 to 400,000 distinct CDR3 sequences, around 4.5% of them singletons. This specimen was PBMCs, taken 15 days after the yellow fever booster vaccination. These receptors were taken from a man aged 18 to 29 who received the YFV17D yellow fever vaccine.

The V and J genes are TRBV5-1 and TRBJ2-3, with 7 nucleotides matching TRBD2. Trimming cost V 4 bases and J 2 bases; bases outside gene matches: 22. Germline V gene data show CDR1 as SGHRS and CDR2 as YFSETQ. The CDR3 spans 20 residues. CDR3 nucleotides: TGCGCCAGCAGCACCAAATTAGCGGGCGGCGACGATCGACACACAGATACGCAGTATTTT. Protein product: CASSTKLAGGDDRHTDTQYF.

This clonotype was seen repeatedly, ten times or more. The V and J genes are TRBV10-3 and TRBJ1-1; tentative D call: TRBD1 (5 bases). V lost 3 bases to trimming and J lost 5 bases, with 13 bases between them. There are 14 residues in the CDR3. CDR1 ENHRY and CDR2 SYGVKD come from the germline V gene. CDR3 sequence: CAISDFWGKTEAFF. The CDR3, as DNA: TGTGCCATCAGTGATTTCTGGGGGAAAACTGAAGCTTTCTTT.

This chain joins TRBV29-1 and TRBJ1-2; tentatively, D is TRBD1 (5 bases). CDR1 and CDR2 from the germline V gene are SQVTM and ANQGSEA. Trimming took 0 bases from V and 2 from J, leaving 13 bases between them. This CDR3 has 15 amino acids. The CDR3 spells CSVEDGAGTNYGYTF. CDR3 in DNA: TGCAGCGTTGAAGATGGGGCAGGTACCAACTATGGCTACACCTTC.

The chain is built from TRBV28 and TRBJ2-3, with D unresolved. The CDR3 is 12 amino acids. The V and J ends lost 6 bases and 5 bases respectively, with 9 bases between them. CDR1 is MDHEN and CDR2 is SYDVKM in the germline V gene. CDR3 in amino acids: CASSRSLDTQYF. The CDR3 DNA reads TGTGCCAGCAGCCGGTCTCTAGATACGCAGTATTTT.

This clonotype was detected ten times or more. This CDR3 reads CASSPPGYASPLHF. The CDR3 bases are TGTGCCAGCAGCCCCCCAGGGTATGCTTCACCCCTCCACTTT. The rearrangement joins TRBV7-2 to TRBJ1-6; D possibly corresponds to TRBD1 (5 bases). Per germline, CDR1 SGHTA and CDR2 FQGNSA. The CDR3 runs 14 residues. The ends were cut back, 5 bases at V and 9 bases at J, with 14 bases in the middle.

The CDR3 protein is CASSYSGAQETQYF. The CDR3 nucleotides read TGTGCCAGCAGTTACAGCGGGGCGCAAGAGACCCAGTACTTC. The chain links TRBV6-5 to TRBJ2-5; 7 bases are shared with TRBD2. Germline V lookup: CDR1 MNHEY, CDR2 SVGAGI. With 2 bases clipped from V and 2 bases from J, the junction kept 2 bases outside the gene matches. This CDR3 spans 14 amino acids.

The genes are TRBV20-1 and TRBJ1-1; no clear D gene. The CDR3 totals 14 residues. The ends were cut back, 0 bases at V and 3 bases at J, with 11 bases in the middle. Looked up from germline, CDR1 is DFQATT and CDR2 is SNEGSKA (reference sequence). CDR3 coding DNA: TGCAGTGCTAGAGATACTAACACAGACACTGAAGCTTTCTTT. Protein product: CSARDTNTDTEAFF.

This clonotype has at least ten counts. This chain connects TRBV20-1 to TRBJ2-5; possibly TRBD1 or TRBD2 for D (7 bases each). Trimming cost V 5 bases and J 5 bases, with 15 bases left between them. CDR1 is DFQATT, CDR2 SNEGSKA, per germline (reference sequence). The CDR3 length is 13 residues. CDR3 loop: CSAPLRGGETQYF. The CDR3, as DNA: TGCAGTGCTCCCCTCAGGGGGGGGGAGACCCAGTACTTC.

The chain has TRBV4-3 and TRBJ2-1; a weak D match, TRBD2 (5 bases). The V gene lost 0 bases and the J gene lost 7 bases, with 19 bases spanning the gap. Germline V gene data show CDR1 as LGHNA and CDR2 as YSLEER. This CDR3 is 17 amino acids long. Here the CDR3 reads CASSQDKERLGGNEQFF. The CDR3, as DNA: TGCGCCAGCAGCCAAGATAAGGAGAGGCTGGGCGGGAATGAGCAGTTCTTC.

This clonotype was seen a handful of times. The chain joins TRBV4-3 to TRBJ2-1, with TRBD2 matching over 8 bases. The junction had 5 bases not matched to a gene; V was cut back by 3 bases and J by 4 bases. From germline, CDR1 is LGHNA and CDR2 YSLEER. The CDR3 covers 15 residues. CDR3 in DNA: TGCGCCAGCAGCCACCGGGGGGGCCGGTACAATGAGCAGTTCTTC. This translates into CASSHRGGRYNEQFF.

The chain carries TRBV7-3 and TRBJ2-7; TRBD2 is a possible D gene (5 bases). The CDR3 has 15 residues. V was trimmed by 2 bases and J by 5 bases, leaving 16 bases between them. Germline lookup yields CDR1 SGHTA and CDR2 FQGTGA. As DNA, the CDR3 is TGTGCCAGCAGCTTAGTCCGGGGAAGGGCGAACGAGCAGTACGTC. Translated: CASSLVRGRANEQYV.

This clonotype showed up many times. This chain uses TRBV4-1 with TRBJ1-1; D remains unclear. This CDR3 comprises 14 residues. CDR1 and CDR2 (germline): MGHRA, YSYEKL. The V and J ends lost 1 base and 7 bases respectively, with 13 bases between them. Written as DNA, the CDR3 is TGCGCCAGCAGCCAAGCACAATCCACCGGTGAAGCTTTCTTT. Residues: CASSQAQSTGEAFF.

The gene calls are TRBV27 and TRBJ2-7; D gene ambiguous. The CDR3 sequence is 13 residues long. CDR1 and CDR2 (germline): MNHEY, SMNVEV (reference sequence). Trimming removed 3 bases from V and 3 bases from J, with 9 bases in between. The CDR3 here is CASSLRLGYEQYV. The CDR3 DNA sequence: TGTGCCAGCAGTTTGAGGCTCGGCTACGAGCAGTACGTC.

This clonotype was observed many times. The chain links TRBV2 to TRBJ1-2; D unclear. Trimming left V 4 bases short and J 8 bases short, with 11 bases between. The CDR3 has 12 residues. Germline V gives CDR1 SNHLY, CDR2 FYNNEI. CDR3 in amino acids: CASSATGRGYTF. The CDR3 DNA sequence: TGTGCCAGCAGTGCCACGGGGAGGGGCTACACCTTC.

The sample holds many counts of this clonotype. This chain joins TRBV12-5 and TRBJ1-1; D gene uncertain. Trimming shortened V by 6 bases and J by 8 bases, and 13 bases separated the two germline ends. Germline V CDR1 and CDR2: LGHNT, FRNRAP. The CDR3 is made up of 12 amino acids. CDR3 DNA sequence: TGTGCTAGTGGCCTAGGGCCATCCGAAGCTTTCTTT. Translation gives CASGLGPSEAFF.

This clonotype appeared once. This chain's CDR3 is CARWAGQVDEQYF. The CDR3 coding sequence is TGCGCCAGGTGGGCAGGGCAGGTTGACGAGCAGTACTTC. The V gene is TRBV23-1, the J gene TRBJ2-7, with a tentative D call TRBD1 (5 bases). Being an ORF, TRBV23-1 has a function that is uncertain. This CDR3 spans 13 amino acids. Trimming removed 9 bases at V and 5 bases at J, with 17 bases between.